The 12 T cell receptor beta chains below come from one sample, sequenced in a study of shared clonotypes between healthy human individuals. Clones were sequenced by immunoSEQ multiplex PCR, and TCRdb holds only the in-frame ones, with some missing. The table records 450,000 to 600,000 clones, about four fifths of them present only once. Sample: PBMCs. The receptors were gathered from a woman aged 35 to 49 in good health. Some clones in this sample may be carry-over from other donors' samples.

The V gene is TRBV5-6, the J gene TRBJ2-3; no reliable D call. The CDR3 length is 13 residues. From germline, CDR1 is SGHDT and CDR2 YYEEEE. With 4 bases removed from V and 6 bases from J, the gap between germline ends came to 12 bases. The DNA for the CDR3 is TGTGCCAGCAGCGGATCGGTTAAGGATACGCAGTATTTT. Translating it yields CASSGSVKDTQYF.

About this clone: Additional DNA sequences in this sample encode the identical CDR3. The CDR3 region has the DNA TGTGCCAGCAGACGGACTGGTAGCTCCTACGAGCAGTACTTC. This translates into CASRRTGSSYEQYF. This sequence joins TRBV6-5 and TRBJ2-7, with D possibly matching TRBD2 (5 bases). V lost 6 bases, J lost 0 bases, and 12 bases lay in between. Germline CDR1 is MNHEY and CDR2 is SVGAGI. The CDR3 runs to 14 residues.

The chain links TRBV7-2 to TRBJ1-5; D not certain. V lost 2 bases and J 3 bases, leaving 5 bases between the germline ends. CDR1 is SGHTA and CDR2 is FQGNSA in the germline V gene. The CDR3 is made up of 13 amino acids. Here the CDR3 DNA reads TGTGCCAGCAGCTTAAAACCCAATCAGCCCCAGCATTTT. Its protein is CASSLKPNQPQHF.

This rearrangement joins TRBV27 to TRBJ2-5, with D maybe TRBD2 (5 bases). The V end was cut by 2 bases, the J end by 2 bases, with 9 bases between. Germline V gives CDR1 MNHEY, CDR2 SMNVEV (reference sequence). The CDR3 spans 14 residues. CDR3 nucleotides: TGTGCCAGCAGTTTAATTGGGAGTCAAGAGACCCAGTACTTC. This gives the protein CASSLIGSQETQYF.

The CDR3 coding sequence is TGTGCCAGCAGCGGGGGAGATAGCTGGAATGAGCAGTTCTTC. As protein: CASSGGDSWNEQFF. J is TRBJ2-1 and V is TRBV9; a possible D gene is TRBD2 (5 bases). Per the germline V gene, CDR1 is SGDLS and CDR2 is YYNGEE. The CDR3 contains 14 residues. The V end lost 3 bases, the J end lost 7 bases, and 14 bases lay between the germline ends.

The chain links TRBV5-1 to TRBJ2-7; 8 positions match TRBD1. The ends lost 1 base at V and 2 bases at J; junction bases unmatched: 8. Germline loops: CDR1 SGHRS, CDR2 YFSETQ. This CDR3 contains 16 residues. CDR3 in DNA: TGCGCCAGCAGCTTGCTTAGCACAGGGGGGACCTACGAGCAGTACTTC. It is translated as CASSLLSTGGTYEQYF.

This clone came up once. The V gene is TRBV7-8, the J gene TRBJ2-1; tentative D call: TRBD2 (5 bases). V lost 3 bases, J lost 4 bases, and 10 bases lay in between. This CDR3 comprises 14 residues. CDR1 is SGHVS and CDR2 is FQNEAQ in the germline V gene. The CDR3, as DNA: TGTGCCAGCAGCTTGTCCGGGGTATACAATGAGCAGTTCTTC. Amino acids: CASSLSGVYNEQFF.

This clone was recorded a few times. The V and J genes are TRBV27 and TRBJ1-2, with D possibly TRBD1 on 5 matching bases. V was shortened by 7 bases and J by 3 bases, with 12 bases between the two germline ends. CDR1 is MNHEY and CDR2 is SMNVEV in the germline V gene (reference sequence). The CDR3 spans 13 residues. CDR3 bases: TGTGCCAGCACCTCAGGGACGGACTATGGCTACACCTTC. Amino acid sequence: CASTSGTDYGYTF.

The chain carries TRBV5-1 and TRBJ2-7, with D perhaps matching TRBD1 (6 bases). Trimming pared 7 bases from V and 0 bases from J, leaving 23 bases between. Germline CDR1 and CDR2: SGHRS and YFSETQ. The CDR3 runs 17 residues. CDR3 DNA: TGCGCCAGCTCCCCGGACAGAAACCTCATAAGCTCCTACGAGCAGTACTTC. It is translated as CASSPDRNLISSYEQYF.

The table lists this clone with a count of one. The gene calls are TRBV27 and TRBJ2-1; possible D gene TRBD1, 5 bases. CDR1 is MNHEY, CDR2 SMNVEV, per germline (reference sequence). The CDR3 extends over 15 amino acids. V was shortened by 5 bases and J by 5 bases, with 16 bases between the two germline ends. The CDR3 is CASSLQAGWDNEQFF. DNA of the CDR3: TGTGCCAGCAGTCTACAGGCAGGGTGGGACAATGAGCAGTTCTTC.

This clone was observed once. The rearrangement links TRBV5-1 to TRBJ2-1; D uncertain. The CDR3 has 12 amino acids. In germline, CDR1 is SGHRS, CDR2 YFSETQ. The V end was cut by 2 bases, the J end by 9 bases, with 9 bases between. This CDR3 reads CASSLGPGEQFF. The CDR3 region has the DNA TGCGCCAGCAGCTTAGGACCTGGTGAGCAGTTCTTC.

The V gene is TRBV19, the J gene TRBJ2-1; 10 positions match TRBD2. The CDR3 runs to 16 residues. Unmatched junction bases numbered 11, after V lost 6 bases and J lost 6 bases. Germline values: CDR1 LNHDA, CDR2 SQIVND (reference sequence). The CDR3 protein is CASSPSSGRWGNEQFF. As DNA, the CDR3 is TGTGCCAGTAGCCCCTCTAGCGGGAGATGGGGCAATGAGCAGTTCTTC. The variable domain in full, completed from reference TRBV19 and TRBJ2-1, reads DGGITQSPKYLFRKEGQNVTLSCEQNLNHDAMYWYRQDPGQGLRLIYYSQIVNDFQKGDIAEGYSVSREKKESFPLTVTSAQKNPTAFYLCASSPSSGRWGNEQFFGPGTRLTVL.